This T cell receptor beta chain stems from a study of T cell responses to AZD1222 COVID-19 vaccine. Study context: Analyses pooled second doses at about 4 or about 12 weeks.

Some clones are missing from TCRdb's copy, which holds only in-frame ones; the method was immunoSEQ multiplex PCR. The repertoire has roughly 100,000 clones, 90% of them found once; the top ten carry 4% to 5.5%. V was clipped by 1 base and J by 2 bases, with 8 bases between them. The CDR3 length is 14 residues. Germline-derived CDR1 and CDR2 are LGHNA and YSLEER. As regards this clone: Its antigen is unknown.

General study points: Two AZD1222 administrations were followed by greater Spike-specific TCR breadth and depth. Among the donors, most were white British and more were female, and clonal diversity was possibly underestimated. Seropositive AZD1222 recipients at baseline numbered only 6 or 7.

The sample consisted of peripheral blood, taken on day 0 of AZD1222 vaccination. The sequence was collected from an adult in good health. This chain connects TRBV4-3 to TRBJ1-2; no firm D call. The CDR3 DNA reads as TGCGCCAGCAGCCAAGGTCTCGGGAACTATGGCTACACCTTC. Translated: CASSQGLGNYGYTF.